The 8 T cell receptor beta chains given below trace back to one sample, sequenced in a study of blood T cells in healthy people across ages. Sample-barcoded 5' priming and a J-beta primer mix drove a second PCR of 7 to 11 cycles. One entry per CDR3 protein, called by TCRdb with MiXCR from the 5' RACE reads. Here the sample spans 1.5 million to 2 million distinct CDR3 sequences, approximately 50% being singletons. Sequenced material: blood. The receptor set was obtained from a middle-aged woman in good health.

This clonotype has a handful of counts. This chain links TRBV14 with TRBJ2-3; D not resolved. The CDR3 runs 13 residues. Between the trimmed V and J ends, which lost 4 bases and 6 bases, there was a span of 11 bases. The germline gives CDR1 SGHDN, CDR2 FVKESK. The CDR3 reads CASSRDLDDTQYF. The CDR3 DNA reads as TGTGCCAGCAGCCGGGATCTCGATGATACGCAGTATTTT. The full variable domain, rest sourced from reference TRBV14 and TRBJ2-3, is EAGVTQFPSHSVIEKGQTVTLRCDPISGHDNLYWYRRVMGKEIKFLLHFVKESKQDESGMPNNRFLAERTGGTYSTLKVQPAELEDSGVYFCASSRDLDDTQYFGPGTRLTVL.

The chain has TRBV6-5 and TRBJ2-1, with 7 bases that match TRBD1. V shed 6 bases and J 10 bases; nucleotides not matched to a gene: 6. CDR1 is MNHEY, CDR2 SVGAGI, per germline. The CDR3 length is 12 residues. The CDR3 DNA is TGTGCCAGCAGCCTGACAGGGAAGGAGCAGTTCTTC. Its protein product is CASSLTGKEQFF.

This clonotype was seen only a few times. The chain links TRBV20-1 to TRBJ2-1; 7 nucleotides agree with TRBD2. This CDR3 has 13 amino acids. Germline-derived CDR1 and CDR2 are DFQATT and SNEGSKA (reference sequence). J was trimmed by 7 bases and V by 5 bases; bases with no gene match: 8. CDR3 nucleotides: TGCAGTGCTCCTACTAGCGAAGGAAATGAGCAGTTCTTC. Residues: CSAPTSEGNEQFF.

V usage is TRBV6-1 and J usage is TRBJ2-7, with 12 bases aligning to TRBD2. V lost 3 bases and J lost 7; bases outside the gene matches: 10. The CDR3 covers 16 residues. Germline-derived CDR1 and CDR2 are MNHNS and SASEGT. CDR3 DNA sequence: TGTGCCAGCAGTGATCTAGCGGGGGGGCTCGGGAATGAGCAGTACTTC. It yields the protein CASSDLAGGLGNEQYF.

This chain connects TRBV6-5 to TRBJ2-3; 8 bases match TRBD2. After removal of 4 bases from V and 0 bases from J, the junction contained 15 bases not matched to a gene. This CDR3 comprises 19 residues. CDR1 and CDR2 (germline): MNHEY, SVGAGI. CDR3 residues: CASSLTLLGTSGSTDTQYF. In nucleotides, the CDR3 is TGTGCCAGCAGTTTGACATTACTGGGCACTAGCGGTAGCACAGATACGCAGTATTTT.

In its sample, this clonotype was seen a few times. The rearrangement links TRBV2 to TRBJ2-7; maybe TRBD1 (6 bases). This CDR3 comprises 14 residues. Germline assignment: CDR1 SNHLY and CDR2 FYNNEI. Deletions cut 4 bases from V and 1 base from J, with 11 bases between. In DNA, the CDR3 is TGTGCCAGCAGTGGGGCAGGGGCGTCCTACGAGCAGTACTTC. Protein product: CASSGAGASYEQYF. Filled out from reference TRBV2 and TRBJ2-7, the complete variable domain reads EPEVTQTPSHQVTQMGQEVILRCVPISNHLYFYWYRQILGQKVEFLVSFYNNEISEKSEIFDDQFSVERPDGSNFTLKIRSTKLEDSAMYFCASSGAGASYEQYFGPGTRLTVT.

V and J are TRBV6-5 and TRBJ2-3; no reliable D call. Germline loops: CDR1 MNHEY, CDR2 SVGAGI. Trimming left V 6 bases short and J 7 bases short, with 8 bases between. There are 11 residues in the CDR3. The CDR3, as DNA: TGTGCCAGCAGAAAGCAAAATACGCAGTATTTT. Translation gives CASRKQNTQYF.

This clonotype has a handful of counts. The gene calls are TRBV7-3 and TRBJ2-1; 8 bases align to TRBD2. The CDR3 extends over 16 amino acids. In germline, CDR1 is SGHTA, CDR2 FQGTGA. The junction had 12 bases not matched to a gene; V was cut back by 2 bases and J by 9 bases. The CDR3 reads CASSLVPGGVLGEQFF. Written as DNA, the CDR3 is TGTGCCAGCAGCTTAGTTCCCGGGGGGGTACTTGGTGAGCAGTTCTTC.